A single sample gave rise to the 3 T cell receptor beta chains below, sequenced in a study of T cell responses to AZD1222 COVID-19 vaccine. Assay: immunoSEQ multiplex PCR; the TCRdb copy retains only in-frame clones and omits some. The sample shows 120,000 or so clones, 90% of them seen only once. The material sequenced was peripheral blood, taken on day 0 of MenACWY control vaccination. The origin of the receptors is an adult in good health.

The chain carries TRBV11-2 and TRBJ2-5; no firm D call. V dropped 3 bases and J dropped 1 base, with 0 bases sitting between them. Germline V lookup: CDR1 SGHAT, CDR2 FQNNGV. CDR3 length: 11 amino acids. The CDR3 loop is CASSFQETQYF. The CDR3 DNA is TGTGCCAGCAGCTTCCAAGAGACCCAGTACTTC.

The V gene is TRBV5-1, the J gene TRBJ2-3; TRBD1 matches 7 bases. V was clipped by 4 bases and J by 4 bases; unmatched bases: 12. The CDR3 length is 16 residues. Germline V gives CDR1 SGHRS, CDR2 YFSETQ. This chain's CDR3 is CASSGRDSVTSDTQYF. The CDR3, as DNA: TGCGCCAGCAGCGGCCGGGACAGTGTCACGTCAGATACGCAGTATTTT.

This clone was detected only a few times. This chain uses TRBV11-3 with TRBJ2-3, with D hard to call. The CDR3 contains 10 residues. V lost 0 bases and J lost 10, with 2 bases in between. The V gene's germline CDR1 is SGHNT and CDR2 YENEEA. This chain's CDR3 is CASSLEAQYF. CDR3 DNA sequence: TGTGCCAGCAGCTTAGAAGCGCAGTATTTT.